Listed below are T cell receptor beta chains from one sample, sequenced in a study of blood T cell repertoires in COVID-19. Sequencing was performed with immunoSEQ multiplex PCR; in TCRdb, only in-frame clones are kept and a portion is missing. This repertoire shows about 280,000 clones, roughly 91% found once; its top ten account for 11%. The sequencing input was peripheral blood. The receptors stem from a woman in her 30s with COVID-19, enrolled during active disease. Each CDR3 is given with its conserved first and last residue. Fields, in order: V gene, D gene, CDR3 length, clone size, J gene, CDR3 protein, CDR3 DNA. A D gene is named only where the DNA matches it firmly. Size tells how often a clone was seen (once, few, many) or the class of an expanded clone, and some rows leave it out.

>TRBV7-9|TRBD2|14|-|TRBJ2-7
CASSLVLGAGEQYF
TGTGCCAGCAGCTTAGTACTAGGAGCGGGGGAGCAGTACTTC
>TRBV7-9|TRBD1|14|-|TRBJ1-1
CASSLGTGGSEAFF
TGTGCCAGCAGCTTAGGGACAGGGGGAAGTGAAGCTTTCTTT
>TRBV4-2|-|16|-|TRBJ2-3
CASSPVRVGQADTQYF
TGTGCCAGCAGCCCAGTGAGGGTGGGCCAGGCAGATACGCAGTATTTT
>TRBV29-1|TRBD1|12|few|TRBJ1-1
CSVDRVNTEAFF
TGCAGCGTCGACAGGGTGAACACTGAAGCTTTCTTT
>TRBV2|TRBD2|16|-|TRBJ2-3
CASPGGGGTSTDTQYF
TGTGCCAGCCCAGGAGGCGGGGGGACTAGCACAGATACGCAGTATTTT
>TRBV24-1|TRBD2|17|-|TRBJ2-2
CATSDLYSGRDAGELFF
TGTGCCACCAGTGATCTTTATTCTGGGAGGGACGCCGGGGAGCTGTTTTTT
>TRBV30|-|14|-|TRBJ1-2
CAWSRKDSHLGYTF
TGTGCCTGGAGCCGAAAGGACAGTCATTTGGGCTACACCTTC
>TRBV18|TRBD1|15|-|TRBJ2-5
CASSPNGDRGRTQYF
TGTGCCAGCTCGCCTAACGGGGACAGGGGGCGCACCCAGTACTTC
>TRBV7-9|-|14|-|TRBJ1-4
CASSGGTDNEKLFF
TGTGCCAGCAGCGGCGGGACTGACAATGAAAAACTGTTTTTT
>TRBV29-1|TRBD1|11|-|TRBJ2-7
CSVDNQGAQYF
TGCAGCGTCGATAACCAGGGGGCTCAGTACTTC
>TRBV7-8|TRBD2|16|-|TRBJ2-7
CASSLEAGGFRYEQYF
TGTGCCAGCAGCTTGGAAGCGGGGGGGTTCCGATACGAGCAGTACTTC
>TRBV9|TRBD2|14|-|TRBJ2-5
CASSLTSVRETQYF
TGTGCCAGCAGCTTAACTAGCGTGCGAGAGACCCAGTACTTC
>TRBV5-1|TRBD2|17|-|TRBJ2-2
CASSLGLAGSGTGELFF
TGCGCCAGCAGCTTGGGACTAGCGGGTTCGGGCACCGGGGAGCTGTTTTTT
>TRBV5-5|TRBD2|16|-|TRBJ2-1
CASSLISGGSSREQFF
TGTGCCAGCAGCTTGATCAGCGGGGGGAGTAGCCGTGAGCAGTTCTTC
>TRBV18|-|16|-|TRBJ1-4
CASSPQQGTTNEKLFF
TGTGCCAGCTCACCACAGCAGGGAACAACTAATGAAAAACTGTTTTTT
>TRBV7-2|TRBD1|16|-|TRBJ1-2
CASPVGVTGFEYGYTF
TGTGCCAGCCCGGTTGGGGTGACAGGGTTTGAGTATGGCTACACCTTC
>TRBV5-6|-|13|-|TRBJ1-4
CASSLVLNEKLFF
TGTGCCAGCAGCTTGGTTCTTAATGAAAAACTGTTTTTT
>TRBV19|-|12|once|TRBJ1-2
CASSRGGYGYTF
TGTGCCAGTAGTAGGGGAGGCTATGGCTACACCTTC
>TRBV5-1|-|13|-|TRBJ1-1
CASSFGGFTEAFF
TGCGCCAGCAGCTTCGGAGGTTTCACTGAAGCTTTCTTT
>TRBV6-5|-|13|-|TRBJ2-7
CASMGPGVGEQYF
TGTGCCAGCATGGGGCCAGGGGTAGGCGAGCAGTACTTC
>TRBV4-1|-|14|once|TRBJ2-3
CASSPRHGTDTQYF
TGCGCCAGCAGCCCCAGGCACGGCACAGATACGCAGTATTTT
>TRBV6-4|TRBD1|14|-|TRBJ2-1
CASSDLGQHNEQFF
TGTGCCAGCAGTGACCTGGGACAGCACAATGAGCAGTTCTTC
>TRBV7-9|-|14|-|TRBJ1-6
CASSLEGTFHTLHF
TGTGCCAGCAGCTTAGAGGGGACATTTCACACCCTCCACTTT
>TRBV18|-|13|-|TRBJ1-1
CASSPDAGTEAFF
TGTGCCAGCTCACCCGATGCGGGCACTGAAGCTTTCTTT
>TRBV5-1|TRBD1|15|-|TRBJ2-7
CASSGRDRGRYEQYF
TGCGCCAGCAGCGGCCGGGACAGGGGGCGGTACGAGCAGTACTTC
>TRBV6-2/TRBV6-3|-|14|-|TRBJ1-2
CASSLTTPSYGYTF
TGTGCCAGCAGTCTCACCACACCTTCCTATGGCTACACCTTC
>TRBV7-2|-|13|-|TRBJ2-5
CASSLDPSGTQYF
TGTGCCAGCAGCTTAGACCCTTCGGGGACCCAGTACTTC
>TRBV6-5|-|13|-|TRBJ2-1
CASSYSPGGGAFF
TGTGCCAGCAGTTACTCCCCCGGCGGGGGCGCGTTCTTC
>TRBV3-1/TRBV3-2|-|13|-|TRBJ1-1
CASSLERSTEAFF
TGTGCCAGCAGTCTGGAGCGGAGCACTGAAGCTTTCTTT
>TRBV27|-|15|-|TRBJ2-6
CASSSQGSGANVLTF
TGTGCCAGCAGTTCCCAGGGATCTGGGGCCAACGTCCTGACTTTC
>TRBV7-6|TRBD1|15|-|TRBJ1-5
CASSLLTGMNQPQHF
TGTGCCAGCAGCTTATTGACAGGGATGAATCAGCCCCAGCATTTT
>TRBV10-1|-|14|once|TRBJ1-1
CASSESRLGTEAFF
TGCGCCAGCAGTGAGTCGCGGCTCGGCACTGAAGCTTTCTTT
>TRBV12-5|-|13|few|TRBJ2-7
CASGLGDDREQYF
TGTGCTAGTGGTTTGGGGGACGACAGGGAGCAGTACTTC
>TRBV11-2|-|14|-|TRBJ1-1
CASSLLSLNTEAFF
TGTGCCAGCAGCTTATTAAGCCTGAACACTGAAGCTTTCTTT
>TRBV28|-|14|-|TRBJ1-6
CASSPSTTGLPLHF
TGTGCCAGCAGTCCCAGCACGACAGGTCTACCCCTCCACTTT
>TRBV11-1|-|13|-|TRBJ1-3
CASSSVPGNTIYF
TGTGCCAGCAGCTCGGTCCCTGGAAACACCATATATTTT
>TRBV5-1|-|15|-|TRBJ1-1
CASSGSRAARVEAFF
TGCGCCAGCAGCGGATCAAGGGCAGCGAGGGTTGAGGCTTTCTTT
>TRBV4-1|TRBD1|16|-|TRBJ1-2
CASSPDGDRGDYGYTF
TGCGCCAGCAGCCCCGATGGGGACAGGGGGGACTATGGCTACACCTTC
>TRBV29-1|-|18|-|TRBJ1-1
CSVAPLGLPTSSNTEAFF
TGCAGCGTTGCCCCGTTGGGACTACCAACCAGTTCGAACACTGAAGCTTTCTTT
>TRBV5-6|TRBD1|16|once|TRBJ1-2
CASSPNRDRGIYGYTF
TGTGCCAGCAGCCCAAACCGGGACAGGGGAATCTATGGCTACACCTTC
>TRBV19|-|17|few|TRBJ2-1
CASSIEDITSSYNEQFF
TGTGCCAGTAGTATCGAGGACATTACCAGCTCCTACAATGAGCAGTTCTTC
>TRBV3-1/TRBV3-2|-|15|-|TRBJ1-2
CASSQGGGLLYGYTF
TGTGCCAGCAGCCAAGGGGGCGGCCTTTTATATGGCTACACCTTC
>TRBV6-1|-|15|-|TRBJ1-2
CASSEALGDSYGYTF
TGTGCCAGCAGTGAAGCTCTCGGGGATAGCTATGGCTACACCTTC
>TRBV5-4|TRBD1|15|-|TRBJ2-7
CASSLVRTGLHEQYF
TGTGCCAGCAGCTTGGTCAGGACAGGGCTACACGAGCAGTACTTC
>TRBV18|-|16|-|TRBJ2-5
CASSPVAGQGSETQYF
TGTGCCAGCTCACCAGTCGCAGGGCAAGGATCAGAGACCCAGTACTTC
>TRBV6-1|TRBD2|14|-|TRBJ2-3
CASSEASGGPTQYF
TGTGCCAGCAGTGAGGCGAGCGGGGGCCCCACGCAGTATTTT
>TRBV3-1/TRBV3-2|-|13|-|TRBJ1-2
CASSPRQIYGYTF
TGTGCCAGCAGCCCTCGACAGATCTATGGCTACACCTTC
>TRBV5-4|-|13|-|TRBJ1-2
CASKTTGVWGYTF
TGTGCCAGCAAGACCACGGGGGTATGGGGCTACACCTTC
>TRBV19|TRBD1|16|-|TRBJ1-6
CASSPRPTGRNSPLHF
TGTGCCAGTAGCCCTCGTCCGACAGGGAGGAATTCACCCCTCCACTTT
>TRBV6-6|TRBD2|16|-|TRBJ2-3
CASSREYSGAGNTQYF
TGTGCCAGCAGTCGAGAGTATAGCGGGGCCGGGAATACGCAGTATTTT
>TRBV6-5|-|13|-|TRBJ1-1
CASKLEGYTEAFF
TGTGCCAGCAAATTGGAGGGGTACACTGAAGCTTTCTTT